This note documents a single TCR beta chain sequence. Its target is not known. Germline-derived CDR1 and CDR2 are DFQATT and SNEGSKA (reference sequence). V lost 4 bases and J 4 bases, leaving 16 bases between the germline ends. The CDR3 is 14 residues long. The data were obtained in a study of response to subunit inactivated influenza vaccine. TCRdb re-called the RT-PCR reads through MiXCR, storing one row per CDR3 protein. The repertoire holds roughly 780,000 distinct CDR3 sequences, with less than 20% as singletons. Study-level points and caveats: Every seasonal influenza vaccination brings in few new T cells, the authors suggested.

The gene calls are TRBV20-1 and TRBJ1-2; D gene ambiguous. Material: PBMCs from blood, obtained 4 to 6 days after vaccination. The TCR comes from a middle-aged man who received an inactivated influenza vaccine. The CDR3 nucleotides read TGCAGTGCTACGCCTGGGGTGGGGAGCTATGGCTACACCTTC. It codes for CSATPGVGSYGYTF.